These T cell receptor beta chains were read from a single sample in a study of blood T cells in healthy people across ages. TCRdb itself ran the 5' RACE reads through MiXCR, one entry per CDR3 protein. Among fewer than 900,000 distinct CDR3 sequences, about 36% were seen once, and the ten largest hold over 10%. The sequenced sample was blood. The receptor set was obtained from a man between 18 and 29 years old in good health. Both conserved end residues are part of each CDR3. D genes are given only for firm matches. Only some rows state a clone size, as once, few, many or a class for expanded clones.

v_gene	d_gene	j_gene	abundance	CDR3nt	CDR3aa
TRBV7-9	NA	TRBJ1-2	few	TGTGCCAGCAGCTTAGGTGGGGGAGCTAACTATGGCTACACCTTC	CASSLGGGANYGYTF
TRBV5-1	TRBD1	TRBJ2-1	NA	TGCGCCAGCAGCTTGGGACAGGGGGCGTGGGAGCAGTTCTTC	CASSLGQGAWEQFF
TRBV9	NA	TRBJ2-2	once	TGTGCCAGCAGCGTAGGGCTCGAAGGGGCCGGGGAGCTGTTTTTT	CASSVGLEGAGELFF
TRBV5-1	NA	TRBJ2-3	many	TGCGCCAGCAGCTTGGACAGGGTAGATACGCAGTATTTT	CASSLDRVDTQYF
TRBV27	TRBD1	TRBJ2-7	few	TGTGCCAGCAGTTTATCGGAAAAACGGGGCTGCGAGCGACAGGGAAAAGGAGGAGACGAGCAGTACTTC	CASSLSEKRGCERQGKGGDEQYF
TRBV5-1	NA	TRBJ2-6	NA	TGCGCCAGCAGCCAGACTCACCGCTCTGGGGCCAACGTCCTGACTTTC	CASSQTHRSGANVLTF
TRBV25-1	NA	TRBJ1-2	NA	TGTGCCAGCAGTGAAGGGGCAGGGGAGGACTATGGCTACACCTTC	CASSEGAGEDYGYTF
TRBV6-6	NA	TRBJ1-1	few	TGTGCCAGCAGTTACACCACAGGGCCCCCTGAAGCTTTCTTT	CASSYTTGPPEAFF
TRBV5-5	NA	TRBJ2-1	few	TGTGCCAGCAGCTTGGGGCAGTCTAGCTCCTACAATGAGCAGTTCTTC	CASSLGQSSSYNEQFF
TRBV7-3	NA	TRBJ1-6	NA	TGTGCCAGCAGCTTACGTGCCGGAAATAATTCACCCCTCCACTTT	CASSLRAGNNSPLHF
TRBV3-1	NA	TRBJ2-1	NA	TGTGCCAGCAGCCCGCGGGGAGCTGAGCAGTTCTTC	CASSPRGAEQFF
TRBV7-2	NA	TRBJ2-4	NA	TGTGCCAGCAGCGAAGACTATACCAAAAACATTCAGTACTTC	CASSEDYTKNIQYF
TRBV27	NA	TRBJ1-1	NA	TGTGCCAGCAGTTTATCTGGGGACCCGAACACTGAAGCTTTCTTT	CASSLSGDPNTEAFF
TRBV4-1	NA	TRBJ2-2	NA	TGCGCCAGCAGCCAAGTCGGCAGGTGGTCGAACACCGGGGAGCTGTTTTTT	CASSQVGRWSNTGELFF
TRBV12-3/TRBV12-4	TRBD2	TRBJ2-2	NA	TGTGCCAGCCGGGGGGGGCAGCTGTTTTTT	CASRGGQLFF
TRBV6-5	NA	TRBJ1-5	few	TGTGCCACGGGGCGGGGGTCCAATCAGCCCCAGCATTTT	CATGRGSNQPQHF
TRBV7-8	NA	TRBJ1-4	NA	TGTGCCAGCACCCAAATGGGGGGCATGGATGAAAGACTGTTTTTT	CASTQMGGMDERLFF
TRBV20-1	TRBD1	TRBJ1-6	NA	TGCAGTGCTGCTCAATCCGGGACAGGGAATTCACCCCTCCACTTT	CSAAQSGTGNSPLHF
TRBV7-9	NA	TRBJ1-1	once	TGTGCCAGCAGCTTAGGCCCAGGGACGAACACTGAAGCTTTCTTT	CASSLGPGTNTEAFF